This T cell receptor (beta chain) was documented in a study of response to subunit inactivated influenza vaccine (dated by TCRdb to 2017 to 2018). With regard to the full study: Deep quantitative T cell receptor repertoire profiling was used in the study to track responses to a trivalent subunit inactivated influenza vaccine.

The CDR3, from cysteine to phenylalanine, totals 15 residues. Only the CDR3 DNA stays, 45 bases, in frame from base 1. Trimming costs V 0 bases and J 5 bases, and their ends lie 13 bases apart. Looking up the germline V gene (reference sequence) yields CDR1 LGHDT and CDR2 YNNKEL. What the work shows at the level of the full study, not this receptor alone: It was suggested by the authors that each seasonal influenza vaccination may recruit only a limited number of new T cells.

Comment on this clonotype: The antigen it recognizes is unknown. No base qualities exist here, and no much larger clone lies one base off it.

The library was prepared using RT-PCR. Data came from an Illumina HiSeq 2500. The public sequencing data were trimmed at Q25 with fastp and processed into clonotypes with MiXCR by TCRdb, which kept only in-frame beta chains. Rows are unified per CDR3 protein, each entry keeping the most common DNA and genes. Recorded for this sample are approximately 520,000 distinct CDR3 sequences; more than 15% of them occurred a single time. The ten largest clones take up less than 4% of the sample. The sequence is built from TRBV3-1 and TRBJ1-2; the D gene is perhaps TRBD1, on 6 matching bases. This TCR was sampled from a man between 50 and 69 years old who received an inactivated influenza vaccine. Donor details come from another sample of the same person, matched by shared clones. This specimen consisted of CD4+ T cells sorted from PBMCs, obtained less than 25 months after vaccination. The CDR3 here reads CASSQDNRARYGYTF. The nucleotides read TGTGCCAGCAGCCAAGATAACAGGGCGAGATATGGCTACACCTTC. The CDR3 plus the reference TRBV3-1 and TRBJ1-2 genes for the other parts give the full variable domain: DTAVSQTPKYLVTQMGNDKSIKCEQNLGHDTMYWYKQDSKKFLKIMFSYNNKELIINETVPNRFSPKSPDKAHLNLHINSLELGDSAVYFCASSQDNRARYGYTFGSGTRLTVV.